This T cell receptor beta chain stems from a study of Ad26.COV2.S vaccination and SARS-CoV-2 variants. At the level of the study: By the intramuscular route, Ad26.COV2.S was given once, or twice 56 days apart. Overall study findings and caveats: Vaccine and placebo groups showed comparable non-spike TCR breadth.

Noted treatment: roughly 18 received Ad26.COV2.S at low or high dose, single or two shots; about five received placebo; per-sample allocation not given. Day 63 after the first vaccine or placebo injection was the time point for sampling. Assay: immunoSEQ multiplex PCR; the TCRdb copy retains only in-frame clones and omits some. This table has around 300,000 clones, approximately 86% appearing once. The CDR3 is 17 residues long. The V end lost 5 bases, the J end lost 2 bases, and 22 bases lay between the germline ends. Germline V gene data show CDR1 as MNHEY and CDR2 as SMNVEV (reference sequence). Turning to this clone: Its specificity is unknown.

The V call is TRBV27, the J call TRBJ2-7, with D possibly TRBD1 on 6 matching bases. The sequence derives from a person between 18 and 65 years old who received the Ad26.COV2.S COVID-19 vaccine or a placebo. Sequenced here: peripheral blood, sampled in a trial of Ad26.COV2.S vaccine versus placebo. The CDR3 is CASSKTFGQGIPYEQYF. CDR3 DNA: TGTGCCAGCAGTAAGACCTTCGGTCAGGGGATCCCCTACGAGCAGTACTTC.